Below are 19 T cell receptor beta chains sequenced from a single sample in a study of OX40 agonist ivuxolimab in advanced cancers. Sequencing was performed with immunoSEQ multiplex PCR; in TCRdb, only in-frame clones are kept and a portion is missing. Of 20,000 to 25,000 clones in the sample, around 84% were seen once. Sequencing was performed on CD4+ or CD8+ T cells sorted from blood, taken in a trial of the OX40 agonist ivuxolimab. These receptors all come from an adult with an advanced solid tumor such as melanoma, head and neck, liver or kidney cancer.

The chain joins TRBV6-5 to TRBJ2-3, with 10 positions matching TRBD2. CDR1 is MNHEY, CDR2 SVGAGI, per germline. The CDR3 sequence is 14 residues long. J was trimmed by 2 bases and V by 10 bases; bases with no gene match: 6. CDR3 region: CATVAGGHTDTQYF. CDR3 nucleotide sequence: TGTGCCACGGTAGCGGGAGGACACACAGATACGCAGTATTTT.

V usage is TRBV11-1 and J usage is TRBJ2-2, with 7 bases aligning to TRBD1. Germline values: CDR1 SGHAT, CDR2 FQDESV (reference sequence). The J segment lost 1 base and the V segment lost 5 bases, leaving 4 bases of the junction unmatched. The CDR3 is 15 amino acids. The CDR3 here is CASSLDRVNTGELFF. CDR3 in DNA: TGTGCCAGCAGCCTAGACAGGGTGAACACCGGGGAGCTGTTTTTT.

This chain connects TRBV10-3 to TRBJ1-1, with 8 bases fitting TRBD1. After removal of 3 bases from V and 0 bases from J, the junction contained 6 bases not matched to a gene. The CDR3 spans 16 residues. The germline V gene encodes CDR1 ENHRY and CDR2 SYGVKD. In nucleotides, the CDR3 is TGTGCCATCAGTGAACACTGGACAGGGATGAACACTGAAGCTTTCTTT. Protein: CAISEHWTGMNTEAFF.

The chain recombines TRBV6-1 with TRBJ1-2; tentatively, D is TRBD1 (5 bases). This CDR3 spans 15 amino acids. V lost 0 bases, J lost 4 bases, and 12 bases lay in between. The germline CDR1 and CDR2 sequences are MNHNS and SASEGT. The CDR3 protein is CASSEAIEGLYGYTF. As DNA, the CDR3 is TGTGCCAGCAGTGAAGCTATAGAGGGGCTCTATGGCTACACCTTC.

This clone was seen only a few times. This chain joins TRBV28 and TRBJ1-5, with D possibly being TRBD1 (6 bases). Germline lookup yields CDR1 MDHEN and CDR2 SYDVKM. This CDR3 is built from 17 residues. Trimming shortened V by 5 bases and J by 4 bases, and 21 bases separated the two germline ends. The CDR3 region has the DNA TGTGCCAGCAGTCCCACTCCCAACAGGGATTGGAATCAGCCCCAGCATTTT. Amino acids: CASSPTPNRDWNQPQHF.

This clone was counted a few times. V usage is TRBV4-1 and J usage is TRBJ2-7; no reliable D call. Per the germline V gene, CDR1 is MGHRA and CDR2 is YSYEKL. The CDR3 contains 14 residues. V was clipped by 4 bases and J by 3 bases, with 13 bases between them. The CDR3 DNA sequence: TGCGCCAGCAGCCCCCACCGACACATCTACGAGCAGTACTTC. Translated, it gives CASSPHRHIYEQYF.

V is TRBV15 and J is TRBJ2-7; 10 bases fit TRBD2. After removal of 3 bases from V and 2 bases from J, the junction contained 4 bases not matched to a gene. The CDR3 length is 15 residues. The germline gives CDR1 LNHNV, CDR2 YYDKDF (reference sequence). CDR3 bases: TGTGCCACCAGCAGCGGGACTAGCGTACCCTACGAGCAGTACTTC. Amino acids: CATSSGTSVPYEQYF.

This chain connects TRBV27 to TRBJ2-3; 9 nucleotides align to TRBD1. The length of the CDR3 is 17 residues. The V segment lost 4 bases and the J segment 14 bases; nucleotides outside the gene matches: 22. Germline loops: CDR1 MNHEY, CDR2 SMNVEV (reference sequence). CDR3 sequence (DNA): TGTGCCAGCAGTTCCCACAGGACAGGGGCACACCTCTCGATACCGTATTTT. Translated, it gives CASSSHRTGAHLSIPYF.

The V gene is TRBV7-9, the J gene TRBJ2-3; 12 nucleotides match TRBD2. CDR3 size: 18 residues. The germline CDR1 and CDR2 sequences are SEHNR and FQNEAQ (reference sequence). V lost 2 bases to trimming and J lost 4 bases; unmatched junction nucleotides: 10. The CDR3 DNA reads TGTGCCAGCAGCTTAACAACTAGCGGGGGGCTTCATGCAGATACGCAGTATTTT. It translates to CASSLTTSGGLHADTQYF.

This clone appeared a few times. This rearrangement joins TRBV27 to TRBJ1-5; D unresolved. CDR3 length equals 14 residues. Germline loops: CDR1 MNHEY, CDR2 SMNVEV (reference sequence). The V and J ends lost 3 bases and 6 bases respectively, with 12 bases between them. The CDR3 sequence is CASSFWGDSQPQHF. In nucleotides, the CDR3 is TGTGCCAGCAGTTTTTGGGGTGATAGTCAGCCCCAGCATTTT.

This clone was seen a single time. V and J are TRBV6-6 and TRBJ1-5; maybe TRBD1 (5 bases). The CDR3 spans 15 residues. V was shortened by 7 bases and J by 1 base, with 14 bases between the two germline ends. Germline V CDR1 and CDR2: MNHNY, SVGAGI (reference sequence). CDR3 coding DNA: TGTGCCAGCAACGAAGGGACCGTCAGCAATCAGCCCCAGCATTTT. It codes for CASNEGTVSNQPQHF.

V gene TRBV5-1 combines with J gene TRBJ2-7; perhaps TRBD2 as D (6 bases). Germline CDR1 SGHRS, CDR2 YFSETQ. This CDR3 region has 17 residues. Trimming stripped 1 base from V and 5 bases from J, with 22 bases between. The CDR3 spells CASSLRGGFGSYDEQYF. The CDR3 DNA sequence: TGCGCCAGCAGCTTGCGCGGAGGCTTCGGGAGCTACGACGAGCAGTACTTC.

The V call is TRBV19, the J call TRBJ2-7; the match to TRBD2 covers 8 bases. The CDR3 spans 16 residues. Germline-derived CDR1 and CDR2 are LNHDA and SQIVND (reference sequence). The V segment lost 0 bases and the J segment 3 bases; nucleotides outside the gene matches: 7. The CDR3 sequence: CASSIDLSSGIYEQYF. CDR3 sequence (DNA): TGTGCCAGTAGTATAGATCTAAGTAGCGGGATCTACGAGCAGTACTTC.

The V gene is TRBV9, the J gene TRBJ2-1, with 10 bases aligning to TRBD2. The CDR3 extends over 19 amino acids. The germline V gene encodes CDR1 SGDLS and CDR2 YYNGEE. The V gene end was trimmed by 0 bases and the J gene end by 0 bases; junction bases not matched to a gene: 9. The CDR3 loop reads CASSVGGAGGLSSYNEQFF. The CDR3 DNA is TGTGCCAGCAGCGTAGGTGGAGCGGGAGGGCTTAGCTCCTACAATGAGCAGTTCTTC.

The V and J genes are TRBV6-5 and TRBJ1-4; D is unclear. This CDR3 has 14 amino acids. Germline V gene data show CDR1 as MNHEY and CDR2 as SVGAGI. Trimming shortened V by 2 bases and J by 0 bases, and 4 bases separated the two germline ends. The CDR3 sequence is CASSYGSTNEKLFF. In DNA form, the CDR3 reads TGTGCCAGCAGTTACGGCTCAACTAATGAAAAACTGTTTTTT.

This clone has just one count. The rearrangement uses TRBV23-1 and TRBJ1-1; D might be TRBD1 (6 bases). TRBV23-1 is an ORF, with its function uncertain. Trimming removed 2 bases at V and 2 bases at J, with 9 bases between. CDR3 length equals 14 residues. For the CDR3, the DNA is TGCGCCAGCAGTCAAAACAGGGTTAACACTGAAGCTTTCTTT. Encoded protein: CASSQNRVNTEAFF.

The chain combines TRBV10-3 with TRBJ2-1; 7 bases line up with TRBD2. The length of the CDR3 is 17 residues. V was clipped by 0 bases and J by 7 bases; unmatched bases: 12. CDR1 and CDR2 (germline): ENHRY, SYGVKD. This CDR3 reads CAISESIGGGSRNEQFF. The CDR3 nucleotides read TGTGCCATCAGTGAGTCGATTGGCGGCGGGAGTAGAAATGAGCAGTTCTTC.

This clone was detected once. The CDR3 spells CASSDPGLGAYEQYF. The CDR3 bases are TGTGCCAGCAGCGATCCGGGACTAGGAGCCTACGAGCAGTACTTC. The chain links TRBV28 to TRBJ2-7; 8 bases map to TRBD2. The ends lost 6 bases at V and 2 bases at J; junction bases unmatched: 9. This CDR3 has 15 amino acids. CDR1 is MDHEN, CDR2 SYDVKM, per germline.

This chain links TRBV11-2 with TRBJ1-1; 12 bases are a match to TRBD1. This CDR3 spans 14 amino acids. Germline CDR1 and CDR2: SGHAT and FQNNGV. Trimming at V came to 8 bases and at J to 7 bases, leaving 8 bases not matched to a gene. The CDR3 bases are TGTGCCAGCTCCCCTGGGACAGGGGGCCTTGAAGCTTTCTTT. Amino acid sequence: CASSPGTGGLEAFF.